The rows below give T cell receptor beta chains drawn from one sample of a study of cytomegalovirus exposure and HLA in healthy donors. Measured with immunoSEQ multiplex PCR; TCRdb has only the in-frame clones, and not every one. The table lists about 120,000 clones, 75% to 85% of them singletons. The sequenced sample consisted of PBMCs. The source of these receptors is a man between 18 and 29 years old in good health and CMV-seronegative. Both conserved end residues are part of each CDR3. Fields, in order: V gene, D gene, clone size, J gene, CDR3 DNA, CDR3 protein. A D gene is named only where the DNA matches it firmly. Rows may omit the clone size; those that give it use once, few, many or a size class.

TRBV6-1,TRBD1,NA,TRBJ2-1,TGTGCCAGCAGTGAGGCCTGGGGACAGGGTATGATCAATGAGCAGTTCTTC,CASSEAWGQGMINEQFF
TRBV5-1,TRBD1,few,TRBJ2-1,TGCGCCAGCAGCCGGGACAGGGATGAGCAGTTCTTC,CASSRDRDEQFF
TRBV28,NA,NA,TRBJ2-7,TGTGCCAGCAGTAAGGGGTCCTACGAGCAGTACTTC,CASSKGSYEQYF
TRBV6-1,NA,few,TRBJ1-5,TGTGCCAGCAGCGTTGACAGACCAAATCAGCCCCAGCATTTT,CASSVDRPNQPQHF
TRBV5-6,NA,NA,TRBJ2-7,TGTGCCAGCAGCGCGACCGCGTGGGCAGTCCTTGCCGACGAGCAGTACTTC,CASSATAWAVLADEQYF
TRBV7-3,NA,NA,TRBJ1-1,TGTGCCAGCAGCCGCGAGATGAACACTGAAGCTTTCTTT,CASSREMNTEAFF
TRBV6-1,NA,once,TRBJ1-4,TGTGCCAGCAGTGAAGTACAGGCTAATGAAAAACTGTTTTTT,CASSEVQANEKLFF
TRBV29-1,NA,once,TRBJ1-1,TGCAGCGTTGAAGTTATAATGAACACTGAAGCTTTCTTT,CSVEVIMNTEAFF
TRBV28,TRBD1,NA,TRBJ2-1,TGTGCCAGCAACCGGGACAGGGAGCAGTTCTTC,CASNRDREQFF
TRBV27,TRBD1,NA,TRBJ2-1,TGTGCCAGCAGTCCGCTAACCGGGACAGCCTACAATGAGCAGTTCTTC,CASSPLTGTAYNEQFF
TRBV7-9,TRBD2,NA,TRBJ2-1,TGTGCCAGCAGCCCGAGGACCGGGACTACCTACAATGAGCAGTTCTTC,CASSPRTGTTYNEQFF
TRBV15,NA,NA,TRBJ1-2,TGTGCCACCAGCAGAGATGGAGGGAAGGGACTTTACTATGGCTACACCTTC,CATSRDGGKGLYYGYTF
TRBV27,TRBD2,NA,TRBJ2-1,TGTGCCAGCAGTTTGGGACTAGCTCTCTTTAATGAGCAGTTCTTC,CASSLGLALFNEQFF
TRBV7-8,TRBD2,NA,TRBJ2-1,TGTGCCAGCAGCCACCACGGGGGGTACAATGAGCAGTTCTTC,CASSHHGGYNEQFF
TRBV6-1,TRBD1,NA,TRBJ1-1,TGTGCCAGCAGTGCGAGACAGGGGAACACTGAAGCTTTCTTT,CASSARQGNTEAFF
TRBV2,TRBD2,few,TRBJ2-2,TGTGCCAGCAGGACGGTAGCGGGAGGGCCTGCCACCGGGGAGCTGTTTTTT,CASRTVAGGPATGELFF
TRBV30,TRBD2,NA,TRBJ2-1,TGTGCCTGGAGTAAACTAGCGGGCTCCTACAATGAGCAGTTCTTC,CAWSKLAGSYNEQFF
TRBV28,TRBD1,NA,TRBJ2-7,TGTGCCAGCAGTTTAGGACAGGGTTACGCCTACGAGCAGTACTTC,CASSLGQGYAYEQYF
TRBV4-3,NA,NA,TRBJ1-3,TGCGCCAGCAGCCAAGACAGGGGAGGAAACACCATATATTTT,CASSQDRGGNTIYF
TRBV12-5,TRBD1,NA,TRBJ1-2,TGTGCTAGTGGTTTGGGCAGGGGGTATGGCTACACCTTC,CASGLGRGYGYTF
TRBV7-2,NA,NA,TRBJ1-6,TGTGCCAGTATACTACGGAGAGGATATAATTCACCCCTCCACTTT,CASILRRGYNSPLHF
TRBV7-9,NA,NA,TRBJ1-5,TGTGCCAGCAGCTTAGCGCTGGAGGAGGGCAATCAGCCCCAGCATTTT,CASSLALEEGNQPQHF
TRBV25-1,TRBD1,NA,TRBJ1-2,TGTGCCAGCAGTGAAACCCGGGACAGAGACTATGGCTACACCTTC,CASSETRDRDYGYTF
TRBV6-1,TRBD1,NA,TRBJ2-1,TGTGCCAGCAGTGACTATCTCGGGACAGGGGGCCGTGAGCAGTTCTTC,CASSDYLGTGGREQFF
TRBV7-9,TRBD1,NA,TRBJ2-2,TGTGCCAGCAGCTTAGCTAGACAGGGGTCCGGAACCGGGGAGCTGTTTTTT,CASSLARQGSGTGELFF
TRBV19,NA,NA,TRBJ1-5,TGTGCCAGTATGCGGCTATTGGGGGCTTTCGGTCAGCCCCAGCATTTT,CASMRLLGAFGQPQHF
TRBV18,TRBD1,NA,TRBJ2-5,TGTGCCAGCTCACAGTGGACAGGGGGCGAGGAGACCCAGTACTTC,CASSQWTGGEETQYF
TRBV29-1,NA,once,TRBJ2-1,TGCAGCGTTGAAATACTGAGCTCCTACAATGAGCAGTTCTTC,CSVEILSSYNEQFF
TRBV7-2,TRBD2,NA,TRBJ2-2,TGTGCCAGCAGCTTAGGACTAGCGGGAGGGGTGAACACCGGGGAGCTGTTTTTT,CASSLGLAGGVNTGELFF
TRBV6-4,NA,NA,TRBJ1-5,TGTGCCAGCGCACAGGAGAGCAATCAGCCCCAGCATTTT,CASAQESNQPQHF
TRBV6-6,NA,NA,TRBJ2-7,TGTGCCAGCAGTCCCGACCGGGACAAATACGAGCAGTACTTC,CASSPDRDKYEQYF
TRBV11-2,NA,NA,TRBJ2-7,TGTGCCAGCAGCGCCTCGGAGCGCTACGAGCAGTACTTC,CASSASERYEQYF
TRBV27,NA,NA,TRBJ1-3,TGTGCCAGCAGTTTAGTTGGCGCACGAGGCTCTGGAAACACCATATATTTT,CASSLVGARGSGNTIYF
TRBV6-5,NA,once,TRBJ2-3,TGTGCCACCAAGAACAGGGTAATTTCAGATACGCAGTATTTT,CATKNRVISDTQYF
TRBV5-4,TRBD2,NA,TRBJ2-1,TGTGCCAGCAGCCCGGGGGGACTAGCGGGAGACAATGAGCAGTTCTTC,CASSPGGLAGDNEQFF
TRBV7-6,NA,NA,TRBJ1-2,TGTGCCAGCAGGGGGGCAGAACCTAACTATGGCTACACCTTC,CASRGAEPNYGYTF
TRBV9,TRBD2,NA,TRBJ2-1,TGTGCCAGCAGCATTCGACTAGCGGAGTCCTACAATGAGCAGTTCTTC,CASSIRLAESYNEQFF
TRBV4-3,NA,NA,TRBJ2-7,TGCGCCAGCAGCCCCACCGGTCTCGCGGGTCTCTCCTACGAGCAGTACTTC,CASSPTGLAGLSYEQYF
TRBV18,TRBD2,NA,TRBJ2-7,TGTGCCAGCTCACCTCAGGGTACCGGGACTAGCGTGCCCGAGCAGTACTTC,CASSPQGTGTSVPEQYF
TRBV12-5,NA,NA,TRBJ2-3,TGTGCTAGTGGTTTGACAGATCCATTCACAGATACGCAGTATTTT,CASGLTDPFTDTQYF
TRBV7-2,NA,few,TRBJ1-2,TGTGCCAGCAGCCAAACAGGGACCAGGGGTGGCTACACCTTC,CASSQTGTRGGYTF
TRBV4-2,NA,NA,TRBJ1-1,TGTGCCAGCAGCCAAGATAGACAGTTGAACACTGAAGCTTTCTTT,CASSQDRQLNTEAFF
TRBV6-1,TRBD1,once,TRBJ1-5,TGTGCCAGCAGTGTTGGGACAGGTGAAAATCAGCCCCAGCATTTT,CASSVGTGENQPQHF
TRBV5-1,TRBD2,NA,TRBJ2-1,TGCGCCAGCAGCTCGGGACTAGCGGGTACCTACAATGAGCAGTTCTTC,CASSSGLAGTYNEQFF
TRBV27,NA,NA,TRBJ2-2,TGTGCCAGCAGTTCCGACAGGAAATGGTATCAGGGGGGGGAGCTGTTTTTT,CASSSDRKWYQGGELFF
TRBV6-5,NA,once,TRBJ1-1,TGTGCCAGCAGGACGGGGGGATTGAACACTGAAGCTTTCTTT,CASRTGGLNTEAFF
TRBV2,TRBD2,NA,TRBJ2-1,TGTGCCAGAGAGATAGCGGGAGGGCCTTACAATGAGCAGTTCTTC,CAREIAGGPYNEQFF
TRBV9,TRBD2,once,TRBJ2-7,TGTGCCAGCAGCGTCTCCCGACTAGCGCAAACCTACGAGCAGTACTTC,CASSVSRLAQTYEQYF